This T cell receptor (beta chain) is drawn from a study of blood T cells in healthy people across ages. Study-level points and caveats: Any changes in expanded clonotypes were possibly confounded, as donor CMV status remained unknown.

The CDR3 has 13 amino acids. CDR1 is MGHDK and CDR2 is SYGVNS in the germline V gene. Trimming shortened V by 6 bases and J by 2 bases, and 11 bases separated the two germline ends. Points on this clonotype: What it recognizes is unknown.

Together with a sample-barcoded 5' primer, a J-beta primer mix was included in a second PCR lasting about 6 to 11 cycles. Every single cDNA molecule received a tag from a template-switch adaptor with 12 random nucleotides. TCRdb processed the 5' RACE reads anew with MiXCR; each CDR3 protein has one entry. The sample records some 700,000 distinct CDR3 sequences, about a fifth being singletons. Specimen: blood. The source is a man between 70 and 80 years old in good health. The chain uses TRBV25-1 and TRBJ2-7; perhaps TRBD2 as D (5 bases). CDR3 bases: TGTGCCAGCAGCCCCGCCGGGACCTACGAGCAGTACGTC. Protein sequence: CASSPAGTYEQYV.